This T cell receptor beta chain was identified in a study of shared clonotypes between healthy human individuals. Study results and caveats: Relative to memory subsets, naive subsets generally showed larger estimated richness. An effect of sequencing depth on clonotype sharing among donors was expected.

As to this clone: Antigen: not known.

Per the study methods: There were no quality scores in the junction-only immunoSEQ sequences, so filtering differed. Produced via immunoSEQ multiplex PCR; TCRdb's table is partial and in-frame only. V and J calls and clone size are copied from that table; D and trimming were computed from the DNA. The data show 550,000 to 850,000 clones, about two thirds seen once. This receptor was taken from a woman in her 30s in good health. Sequences were obtained from memory CD4+ T cells sorted from blood. As to subset: CD45RA-negative fraction.

The CDR3 sequence is CASSLESTGNTEAFF. The CDR3 DNA sequence: TGTGCCAGCAGCTTAGAATCTACAGGGAACACTGAAGCTTTCTTT. V gene TRBV7-3 combines with J gene TRBJ1-1, with TRBD1 as a possible D gene (5 bases). The V end lost 2 bases, the J end lost 1 base, and 11 bases lay between the germline ends. The germline V gene has CDR1 SGHTA and CDR2 FQGTGA. This CDR3 has 15 amino acids.